This T cell receptor (beta chain) was captured by sequencing in a study of neurological immune-mediated disorders. Whole-study results and caveats: TCR clonal expansion peaked in HTLV-1-associated myelopathy patients and was lowest in multiple sclerosis patients. None of the CDR3 amino acid sequences found in expanded clones was shared across subjects. This suggests that the TCR-beta repertoires were private in all groups.

It was from 2 million PBMCs stored at -80 C that the unsorted libraries were obtained. TCRdb used MiXCR to reprocess the 5' RACE reads, holding one entry per CDR3 protein. The data show about 95,000 distinct CDR3 sequences, roughly 3.5% seen once. Germline CDR1 is MGHDK and CDR2 is SYGVNS. This CDR3 is built from 15 residues. V was clipped by 5 bases and J by 4 bases, with 15 bases between them. Ten or more counts support this clonotype. As yet, its antigen is unknown. This chain links TRBV25-1 with TRBJ1-3; a possible D gene is TRBD1 (5 bases). This clonotype was sampled from a woman under 30 with multiple sclerosis. Input material: PBMCs. This CDR3 reads CASSPHLGAGNTIYF. CDR3 in DNA: TGTGCCAGCAGTCCTCACCTCGGGGCGGGAAACACCATATATTTT.